One sample yielded the 16 T cell receptor beta chains listed below, sequenced in a study of T cell responses to AZD1222 COVID-19 vaccine. Sequencing was performed with immunoSEQ multiplex PCR; in TCRdb, only in-frame clones are kept and a portion is missing. The table has 110,000 or so clones, 88% seen once. This material consisted of peripheral blood, taken on day 0 of AZD1222 vaccination. Receptors were obtained from an adult in good health.

This clone was detected only once. V usage is TRBV18 and J usage is TRBJ1-3; possible D gene TRBD1, 5 bases. CDR3 length equals 16 residues. Germline lookup yields CDR1 KGHSH and CDR2 LQKENI. V lost 6 bases, J lost 2 bases, and 17 bases lay in between. The CDR3 here is CASSPFDSPPGNTIYF. DNA for the CDR3: TGTGCCAGCTCCCCATTCGACAGTCCCCCTGGAAACACCATATATTTT.

The V gene is TRBV7-9, the J gene TRBJ1-4, with 8 bases lining up with TRBD1. V was pared by 3 bases and J by 7 bases, with 4 bases of the junction left unmatched. Germline V gives CDR1 SEHNR, CDR2 FQNEAQ (reference sequence). The CDR3 is 14 amino acids. CDR3: CASSFGQGAEKLFF. CDR3 bases: TGTGCCAGCAGCTTCGGACAGGGAGCTGAAAAACTGTTTTTT.

The V and J genes are TRBV19 and TRBJ2-6, with D unresolved. CDR3 length: 15 amino acids. V lost 3 bases, J lost 2 bases, and 8 bases lay in between. Germline assignment: CDR1 LNHDA and CDR2 SQIVND (reference sequence). The CDR3 sequence is CASSISLAGANVLTF. The CDR3 coding sequence is TGTGCCAGTAGTATTTCCCTGGCTGGGGCCAACGTCCTGACTTTC.

In DNA, the CDR3 is TGTGCCAGCAGTTACTCGATGGCCGGACACTATGGCTACACCTTC. It is translated as CASSYSMAGHYGYTF. The rearrangement uses TRBV6-2 or TRBV6-3 and TRBJ1-2, with D unresolved. With 0 bases removed from V and 3 bases from J, the gap between germline ends came to 11 bases. Germline-derived CDR1 and CDR2 are MNHEY and SVGEGT. The CDR3 loop spans 15 amino acids.

The chain carries TRBV5-1 and TRBJ1-4; no reliable D call. V lost 0 bases and J 6 bases, leaving 6 bases between the germline ends. Germline lookup yields CDR1 SGHRS and CDR2 YFSETQ. The CDR3 is 13 residues long. The CDR3 sequence is CASSLDGDEKLFF. CDR3 in DNA: TGCGCCAGCAGCTTGGATGGAGATGAAAAACTGTTTTTT. The whole variable domain, remainder taken from reference TRBV5-1 and TRBJ1-4, is KAGVTQTPRYLIKTRGQQVTLSCSPISGHRSVSWYQQTPGQGLQFLFEYFSETQRNKGNFPGRFSGRQFSNSRSEMNVSTLELGDSALYLCASSLDGDEKLFFGSGTQLSVL.

The genes are TRBV21-1 and TRBJ2-1; TRBD1, the D gene given by the table, was not confirmed from the DNA. TRBV21-1 is recorded as a pseudogene. The length of the CDR3 is 16 residues. The CDR3 nucleotides read TGTGCCAGCAGCACATTTCCGGGACAGGGAGACAATGAGCAGTTCTTC. As protein: CASSTFPGQGDNEQFF.

This chain connects TRBV6-5 to TRBJ2-4; D could derive from TRBD1 or TRBD2 (5 bases each). Between the trimmed V and J ends, which lost 0 bases and 6 bases, there was a span of 12 bases. CDR1 is MNHEY and CDR2 is SVGAGI in the germline V gene. This CDR3 contains 15 residues. This CDR3 reads CASSYSRAGPNIQYF. The CDR3, as DNA: TGTGCCAGCAGTTACTCGAGGGCAGGGCCAAACATTCAGTACTTC.

This sequence joins TRBV6-5 and TRBJ1-3; D possibly corresponds to TRBD1 (5 bases). This CDR3 spans 15 amino acids. V was pared by 0 bases and J by 0 bases, with 6 bases between. Germline V lookup: CDR1 MNHEY, CDR2 SVGAGI. CDR3 protein: CASSYSGDSGNTIYF. CDR3 in DNA: TGTGCCAGCAGTTACTCGGGGGACTCTGGAAACACCATATATTTT.

The chain joins TRBV27 to TRBJ1-2, with D tentatively TRBD1 (5 bases). Germline CDR1 and CDR2: MNHEY and SMNVEV (reference sequence). With 4 bases removed from V and 2 bases from J, the gap between germline ends came to 8 bases. This CDR3 comprises 13 residues. The CDR3 DNA sequence: TGTGCCAGCAGTTCCAGACAGAACTATGGCTACACCTTC. Translating gives CASSSRQNYGYTF.

The genes are TRBV6-5 and TRBJ2-3; D might be TRBD1 (5 bases). CDR3 size: 15 residues. Between the trimmed V and J ends, which lost 10 bases and 0 bases, there was a span of 17 bases. Germline loops: CDR1 MNHEY, CDR2 SVGAGI. CDR3 in DNA: TGTGCCACCCTAGGGGCGGCAACTAGCACAGATACGCAGTATTTT. Encoded protein: CATLGAATSTDTQYF.

This chain links TRBV6-2 or TRBV6-3 with TRBJ2-5; D is undetermined. The CDR3 contains 16 residues. Deletions cut 4 bases from V and 2 bases from J, with 17 bases between. Germline V gene sequence: CDR1 MNHEY, CDR2 SVGEGT. The CDR3 is CASSLGWSMGQETQYF. The CDR3 coding sequence is TGTGCCAGCAGTTTGGGCTGGAGTATGGGTCAAGAGACCCAGTACTTC.

The genes are TRBV5-4 and TRBJ1-2; D is undetermined. Deletions cut 2 bases from V and 4 bases from J, with 9 bases between. There are 13 residues in the CDR3. Germline V lookup: CDR1 SGHNT, CDR2 YYREEE (reference sequence). The CDR3 nucleotides read TGTGCCAGCAGCTTTCTGGGTACCTATGGCTACACCTTC. Translating it yields CASSFLGTYGYTF.

V gene TRBV2 combines with J gene TRBJ2-7; tentatively, D is TRBD2 (5 bases). Germline V gene lookup returns CDR1 SNHLY and CDR2 FYNNEI. The CDR3 has 14 amino acids. With 6 bases removed from V and 5 bases from J, the gap between germline ends came to 17 bases. Written as DNA, the CDR3 is TGTGCCAGCAGCCACGCCCACCCCGGGGACGAGCAGTACTTC. Translation: CASSHAHPGDEQYF.

This sequence joins TRBV29-1 and TRBJ2-7; 7 bases are a match to TRBD2. This CDR3 is 13 amino acids long. The V segment lost 4 bases and the J segment 7 bases; nucleotides outside the gene matches: 10. Germline V gene lookup returns CDR1 SQVTM and CDR2 ANQGSEA. The CDR3 sequence: CSVASGRAREQYF. The CDR3 region has the DNA TGCAGCGTTGCGAGTGGGAGGGCCCGTGAGCAGTACTTC.

A word on this clone: The junction departs from germline at one end; a sequencing error may be responsible. This rearrangement joins TRBV7-7 to TRBJ2-5; either TRBD1 or TRBD2 may fit D (5 bases each). Germline loops: CDR1 SSHAT, CDR2 FNYEAQ (reference sequence). The CDR3 is 13 residues long. The DNA of the CDR3 is TGTGCTAGCAGCGGCGACAGTCAAGAGACCCAGTACTTC. This translates into CASSGDSQETQYF.

This chain links TRBV7-6 with TRBJ2-2; D is possibly TRBD2 (6 bases). Trimming shortened V by 5 bases and J by 6 bases, and 16 bases separated the two germline ends. The CDR3 covers 15 residues. Germline values: CDR1 SGHVS, CDR2 FNYEAQ. CDR3 bases: TGTGCCAGCAGCGCTCGGGACTCCCCCCCCGGGGAGCTGTTTTTT. Amino acid sequence: CASSARDSPPGELFF.